Listed here is a single TCR beta chain. Its antigen is not identified. Clinical symptoms, serum thyroxine, TRAb, thyroid ultrasound and orbital computed tomography established diagnosis. This sample was taken from a study of T cells in Graves' hyperthyroidism and ophthalmopathy. The source material, RNA transcripts, was used to amplify TCR beta CDR3 regions. HTBI primers were used for first-round RT-PCR of the TCR CDR3. TCRdb independently ran MiXCR on the multiplex PCR reads; one entry per CDR3 protein. The table records about half a million distinct CDR3 sequences, roughly 23% of them present only once. Study-level points and caveats: Most thyroid clonotypes with frequency above 0.001 were detected in blood.

Germline lookup yields CDR1 DFQATT and CDR2 SNEGSKA (reference sequence). The trim removed 5 bases at V and 8 bases at J, leaving 14 bases unmatched. This CDR3 comprises 16 residues. The sequencing input was blood. The TCR comes from a woman between 65 and 79 years old with Graves' ophthalmopathy. The chain links TRBV20-1 to TRBJ2-1; 11 positions agree with TRBD2. CDR3 in amino acids: CSASPPTSGRKDEQFF. The CDR3 DNA reads TGCAGTGCTTCACCCCCAACTAGCGGGAGAAAAGATGAGCAGTTCTTC.